One sample yielded the 27 T cell receptor beta chains listed below, sequenced in a study of cytomegalovirus exposure and HLA in healthy donors (dated by TCRdb to about 2017). Receptor libraries were prepared by the immunoSEQ multiplex PCR assay. For the multiplex PCR, a mixture combining 60 forward primers for TCR Vbeta segments and 13 reverse primers for TCR Jbeta segments was used. As stored in TCRdb, this immuneACCESS dataset retains in-frame rearrangements with V and J assigned. A fraction of the clones does not appear; measured against another copy, unresolved V genes explain less than half of the discrepancy, and the remainder lacks a known reason. The sample has about 81,000 clones on record, about 87% of them singletons. The biggest ten clones account for 2.3% of the sample. The source material was PBMCs. The receptor set was obtained from a man between 18 and 35 years old in good health and CMV-seronegative.

This sequence joins TRBV28 and TRBJ2-7; D possibly corresponds to TRBD1 (6 bases). The V end was cut by 2 bases, the J end by 0 bases, with 17 bases between. Germline CDR1 reads MDHEN; CDR2 reads SYDVKM. This CDR3 is 17 amino acids long. DNA for the CDR3: TGTGCCAGCAGTTTAAAGATCAGGGGTCCTGTCTCCTACGAGCAGTACTTC. Residues: CASSLKIRGPVSYEQYF.

The chain has TRBV5-5 and TRBJ1-5; no firm D call. The V gene's germline CDR1 is SGHKS and CDR2 YYEKEE (reference sequence). CDR3 size: 13 residues. Trimming removed 2 bases from V and 3 bases from J, with 6 bases in between. The CDR3 sequence: CASSFSVNQPQHF. The DNA for the CDR3 is TGTGCCAGCAGCTTCTCCGTCAATCAGCCCCAGCATTTT.

This clone was seen once. V usage is TRBV9 and J usage is TRBJ2-2, with no clear D. This CDR3 contains 15 residues. Trimming removed 3 bases at V and 0 bases at J, with 9 bases between. The germline gives CDR1 SGDLS, CDR2 YYNGEE. For the CDR3, the DNA is TGTGCCAGCAGCGATGGCCCGTCGAACACCGGGGAGCTGTTTTTT. The encoded protein is CASSDGPSNTGELFF.

The chain uses TRBV28 and TRBJ1-5, with 10 bases that match TRBD1. This CDR3 region has 16 residues. Germline lookup yields CDR1 MDHEN and CDR2 SYDVKM. The J segment lost 5 bases and the V segment lost 5 bases, leaving 9 bases of the junction unmatched. CDR3 coding DNA: TGTGCCAGCAGTGCCGGGACAGGGGTTCTAGATCAGCCCCAGCATTTT. Translation: CASSAGTGVLDQPQHF.

The J gene is TRBJ2-6, the V gene TRBV7-9; D is perhaps TRBD2 (6 bases). The V gene lost 6 bases and the J gene lost 2 bases, with 14 bases spanning the gap. The CDR3 totals 16 residues. Germline lookup yields CDR1 SEHNR and CDR2 FQNEAQ (reference sequence). The CDR3 is CASRSAGSAGANVLTF. CDR3 coding DNA: TGTGCCAGCAGGTCGGCGGGGAGCGCTGGGGCCAACGTCCTGACTTTC.

The rearrangement uses TRBV28 and TRBJ1-1; 8 bases align to TRBD1. Trimming at V came to 6 bases and at J to 5 bases, leaving 8 bases not matched to a gene. The germline V gene has CDR1 MDHEN and CDR2 SYDVKM. The CDR3 covers 14 residues. The CDR3 loop reads CASRPGTGGTEAFF. In DNA form, the CDR3 reads TGTGCCAGCAGACCCGGGACAGGAGGAACTGAAGCTTTCTTT.

Notes on this clone: Other DNA sequences in this specimen translate into the identical CDR3. The J gene is TRBJ2-7, the V gene TRBV28, with 12 bases fitting TRBD2. Germline values: CDR1 MDHEN, CDR2 SYDVKM. The CDR3 has 15 amino acids. V trimming: 4 bases; J trimming: 6 bases; junction bases outside the gene matches: 7. The CDR3 nucleotides read TGTGCCAGCAGTTCGGGACTAGCGGGTTATGCCGAGCAGTACTTC. Translated, it gives CASSSGLAGYAEQYF.

The genes are TRBV9 and TRBJ2-2; 13 nucleotides match TRBD2. Germline assignment: CDR1 SGDLS and CDR2 YYNGEE. The CDR3 has 17 amino acids. J was trimmed by 4 bases and V by 3 bases; bases with no gene match: 6. CDR3 sequence (DNA): TGTGCCAGCAGCGGGACTAGCGGGAGTATCAGCACCGGGGAGCTGTTTTTT. Its translation is CASSGTSGSISTGELFF.

This chain links TRBV5-1 with TRBJ1-1, with D possibly matching TRBD1 (5 bases). Looked up from germline, CDR1 is SGHRS and CDR2 is YFSETQ. The germline V and J ends were trimmed by 1 base and 5 bases, with 9 bases remaining between them. The CDR3 is 13 amino acids. This chain's CDR3 is CASSLLAGTEAFF. The CDR3 region has the DNA TGCGCCAGCAGCTTGTTGGCAGGGACTGAAGCTTTCTTT.

The chain is built from TRBV14 and TRBJ2-5, with D perhaps matching TRBD1 (5 bases). Germline V gene sequence: CDR1 SGHDN, CDR2 FVKESK. The CDR3 is 16 residues long. V lost 2 bases, J lost 8 bases, and 21 bases lay in between. CDR3 residues: CASSQYLGVGSDTQYF. Here the CDR3 DNA reads TGTGCCAGCAGCCAATACCTAGGGGTTGGTAGTGATACCCAGTACTTC.

The chain links TRBV28 to TRBJ2-7; 7 nucleotides agree with TRBD1. J gave up 2 bases and V 2 bases, and 3 bases lay outside the gene matches. The CDR3 consists of 14 residues. Per the germline V gene, CDR1 is MDHEN and CDR2 is SYDVKM. The CDR3 reads CASSLTGQAYEQYF. The CDR3 DNA reads as TGTGCCAGCAGTTTAACTGGACAGGCCTACGAGCAGTACTTC. The full variable domain, its missing parts supplied by reference TRBV28 and TRBJ2-7, is DVKVTQSSRYLVKRTGEKVFLECVQDMDHENMFWYRQDPGLGLRLIYFSYDVKMKEKGDIPEGYSVSREKKERFSLILESASTNQTSMYLCASSLTGQAYEQYFGPGTRLTVT.

The chain links TRBV7-2 to TRBJ2-2; D gene ambiguous. The V gene's germline CDR1 is SGHTA and CDR2 FQGNSA. This CDR3 is built from 17 residues. V lost 1 base to trimming and J lost 5 bases, with 17 bases between them. CDR3 in amino acids: CASSLVRRMVGTGELFF. The CDR3 DNA sequence: TGTGCCAGCAGCTTAGTTCGGCGGATGGTTGGGACCGGGGAGCTGTTTTTT.

The J gene is TRBJ2-2, the V gene TRBV4-1; 7 bases agree with TRBD1. CDR1 and CDR2 from the germline V gene are MGHRA and YSYEKL. The CDR3 is made up of 18 amino acids. The J segment lost 1 base and the V segment lost 0 bases, leaving 8 bases of the junction unmatched. The CDR3 sequence is CASSQEAKGGGNTGELFF. The CDR3 DNA is TGCGCCAGCAGCCAAGAGGCCAAAGGGGGCGGGAACACCGGGGAGCTGTTTTTT.

J is TRBJ2-3 and V is TRBV28, with TRBD2 matching 9 bases. The germline V gene has CDR1 MDHEN and CDR2 SYDVKM. V shed 5 bases and J 6 bases; nucleotides not matched to a gene: 9. The CDR3 has 15 amino acids. The CDR3 protein is CASSLSLAGADTQYF. The CDR3 DNA sequence: TGTGCCAGCAGTCTCTCTTTAGCGGGAGCCGATACGCAGTATTTT.

CDR3 sequence: CASRVAGGGEQYF. In DNA, the CDR3 is TGTGCCAGCAGAGTAGCGGGAGGGGGCGAGCAGTACTTC. The V and J genes are TRBV6-1 and TRBJ2-7; 11 bases line up with TRBD2. The J segment lost 6 bases and the V segment lost 6 bases, leaving 4 bases of the junction unmatched. Germline V lookup: CDR1 MNHNS, CDR2 SASEGT. The CDR3 length is 13 residues.

The V and J genes are TRBV6-5 and TRBJ2-1, with 12 nucleotides matching TRBD2. The CDR3 extends over 15 amino acids. With V trimmed by 11 bases and J by 7 bases, 12 bases remained unmatched. Germline V lookup: CDR1 MNHEY, CDR2 SVGAGI. Here the CDR3 DNA reads TGTGCCTGCGGACTAGCGGGGATAAAGGCGAATGAGCAGTTCTTC. Translation gives CACGLAGIKANEQFF.

This chain links TRBV28 with TRBJ1-2; D perhaps matches TRBD1 (5 bases). The V gene's germline CDR1 is MDHEN and CDR2 SYDVKM. CDR3 length: 19 amino acids. V was clipped by 2 bases and J by 4 bases, with 26 bases between them. CDR3 DNA: TGTGCCAGCAGTTTACCCCGCACGGAGAGCGGGACTAAAGCCTATGGCTACACCTTC. Translated, it gives CASSLPRTESGTKAYGYTF.

The count of this clone is one. The chain carries TRBV2 and TRBJ2-7; weak D call: TRBD1 (7 bases). V lost 6 bases to trimming and J lost 4 bases, with 16 bases between them. The CDR3 contains 14 residues. Looked up from germline, CDR1 is SNHLY and CDR2 is FYNNEI. The CDR3 DNA reads TGTGCCAGCAGGACGGGGGACAGTCGATACGAGCAGTACTTC. Amino acids: CASRTGDSRYEQYF.

V usage is TRBV7-6 and J usage is TRBJ2-2, with 14 bases identical to TRBD2. The CDR3 consists of 16 residues. Trimming cost V 5 bases and J 7 bases; bases outside gene matches: 6. The germline V gene has CDR1 SGHVS and CDR2 FNYEAQ. The chain's CDR3 is CASSHRGLAGVGELFF. The CDR3, as DNA: TGTGCCAGCAGCCACCGGGGACTAGCGGGAGTCGGGGAGCTGTTTTTT.

V and J are TRBV28 and TRBJ1-1; maybe TRBD1 (5 bases). With 6 bases removed from V and 2 bases from J, the gap between germline ends came to 13 bases. The CDR3 is 14 residues long. In germline, CDR1 is MDHEN, CDR2 SYDVKM. The CDR3 region is CASSPGLLNTEAFF. The CDR3 bases are TGTGCCAGCAGCCCAGGGCTTTTAAACACTGAAGCTTTCTTT.

This clone was seen only once. The V and J genes are TRBV28 and TRBJ1-4, with D perhaps matching TRBD1 (6 bases). The CDR3 covers 16 residues. Germline lookup yields CDR1 MDHEN and CDR2 SYDVKM. The V gene lost 6 bases and the J gene lost 5 bases, with 19 bases spanning the gap. CDR3 loop: CASSLRGTKGNEKLFF. CDR3 in DNA: TGTGCCAGCAGCCTAAGGGGGACAAAGGGGAATGAAAAACTGTTTTTT.

The rearrangement uses TRBV7-9 and TRBJ1-4, with 7 bases that match TRBD1. The CDR3 is 16 residues long. From germline, CDR1 is SEHNR and CDR2 FQNEAQ (reference sequence). Unmatched junction bases numbered 8, after V lost 5 bases and J lost 2 bases. The CDR3 DNA sequence: TGTGCCAGCAGCCGAGGGACAGCACACACTAATGAAAAACTGTTTTTT. Protein: CASSRGTAHTNEKLFF.

CDR3 residues: CASSDGGANTEAFF. The CDR3 nucleotides are TGTGCCAGCAGTGACGGCGGAGCGAACACTGAAGCTTTCTTT. The V call is TRBV2, the J call TRBJ1-1; D gene ambiguous. Germline V gene sequence: CDR1 SNHLY, CDR2 FYNNEI. Trimming pared 3 bases from V and 1 base from J, leaving 9 bases between. The CDR3 length is 14 residues.

J is TRBJ2-3 and V is TRBV19; TRBD2 matches 7 bases. This CDR3 comprises 16 residues. Germline loops: CDR1 LNHDA, CDR2 SQIVND (reference sequence). The V gene end was trimmed by 6 bases and the J gene end by 2 bases; junction bases not matched to a gene: 11. CDR3 residues: CASRTTGGRATDTQYF. The CDR3, as DNA: TGTGCCAGTAGAACCACCGGAGGGAGGGCCACAGATACGCAGTATTTT.

This chain uses TRBV7-9 with TRBJ2-1, with D perhaps TRBD1 (6 bases). Germline CDR1 is SEHNR and CDR2 is FQNEAQ (reference sequence). This CDR3 has 14 residues. The V gene lost 3 bases and the J gene lost 4 bases, with 10 bases spanning the gap. CDR3 DNA sequence: TGTGCCAGCAGCTTTGAGGGGGAGTACAATGAGCAGTTCTTC. Translation: CASSFEGEYNEQFF. Filled out from reference TRBV7-9 and TRBJ2-1, the complete variable domain reads DTGVSQNPRHKITKRGQNVTFRCDPISEHNRLYWYRQTLGQGPEFLTYFQNEAQLEKSRLLSDRFSAERPKGSFSTLEIQRTEQGDSAMYLCASSFEGEYNEQFFGPGTRLTVL.

This chain joins TRBV7-6 and TRBJ2-5; no clear D. Germline V CDR1 and CDR2: SGHVS, FNYEAQ. The V end lost 2 bases, the J end lost 0 bases, and 4 bases lay between the germline ends. This CDR3 contains 13 residues. The CDR3 region has the DNA TGTGCCAGCAGCTTACAGGACCAAGAGACCCAGTACTTC. Its translation is CASSLQDQETQYF. The full variable domain, with the rest looked up from reference TRBV7-6 and TRBJ2-5, is GAGVSQSPRYKVTKRGQDVALRCDPISGHVSLYWYRQALGQGPEFLTYFNYEAQQDKSGLPNDRFSAERPEGSISTLTIQRTEQRDSAMYRCASSLQDQETQYFGPGTRLLVL.

For this clone: A read error is likely, as this CDR3 ends without the conserved phenylalanine or tryptophan. The chain employs TRBV7-2 and TRBJ2-7, with TRBD2 matching over 8 bases. Germline V CDR1 and CDR2: SGHTA, FQGNSA. V was pared by 1 base and J by 0 bases, with 2 bases of the junction left unmatched. The CDR3 totals 15 residues. As DNA, the CDR3 is TGTGCCAGCAGCTTAGAACTAGCGGTCTCCTACGAGCAGTACCTC. It specifies CASSLELAVSYEQYL.